The sequence of this TCR beta chain was determined in a study of blood T cells in healthy people across ages. This clonotype was counted between two and nine times. Combining a sample-barcoded 5' primer with a J-beta primer mix, a second PCR ran for roughly 7 to 12 cycles. Using its own MiXCR run on the 5' RACE reads, TCRdb lists one record per CDR3 protein. The table shows about 930,000 distinct CDR3 sequences, with 25% to 35% occurring only once. Germline V gene sequence: CDR1 MNHEY, CDR2 SVGAGI. Trimming removed 0 bases from V and 8 bases from J, with 16 bases in between. This CDR3 comprises 15 residues. These same records also appear under a second study, on T cells of mothers and their children. That paper notes: No clones detected were persistent microchimeric T cell clones.

The sequence came from a woman between 40 and 55 years old in good health. The J gene is TRBJ1-2, the V gene TRBV6-5; D call uncertain. Sequencing input: blood. The CDR3 protein is CASSYSSTATLGYTF. In DNA, the CDR3 is TGTGCCAGCAGTTACTCGTCGACGGCTACCCTCGGCTACACCTTC.